This is a list of T cell receptor beta chains from one sample in a study of spatial heterogeneity in lung cancer. TCRdb re-derived calls from the 5' RACE reads in MiXCR, one entry per CDR3 protein. The sample contains approximately 39,000 distinct CDR3 sequences, about 7.7% of which appear only once. The source was PBMCs, collected at surgery. The receptors derive from a female donor with early-stage non-small cell lung cancer. Each CDR3 is given with its conserved first and last residue. The D gene is left open where the match is weak. Part of the rows lack a size; the others show once, few, many or a class for expanded clones.

CASSQDFNNEQFF | TGTGCCAGCAGCCAGGATTTCAACAATGAGCAGTTCTTC | . | TRBJ2-1 | TRBV4-2 | . | 13
CASGTGTRVYNEQFF | TGTGCCAGCGGGACCGGGACTAGGGTTTACAATGAGCAGTTCTTC | TRBD2 | TRBJ2-1 | TRBV7-8 | . | 15
CASSLEAAGWLVTEAFF | TGCGCCAGCAGCTTGGAGGCGGCAGGGTGGTTGGTGACTGAAGCTTTCTTT | . | TRBJ1-1 | TRBV5-1 | many | 17